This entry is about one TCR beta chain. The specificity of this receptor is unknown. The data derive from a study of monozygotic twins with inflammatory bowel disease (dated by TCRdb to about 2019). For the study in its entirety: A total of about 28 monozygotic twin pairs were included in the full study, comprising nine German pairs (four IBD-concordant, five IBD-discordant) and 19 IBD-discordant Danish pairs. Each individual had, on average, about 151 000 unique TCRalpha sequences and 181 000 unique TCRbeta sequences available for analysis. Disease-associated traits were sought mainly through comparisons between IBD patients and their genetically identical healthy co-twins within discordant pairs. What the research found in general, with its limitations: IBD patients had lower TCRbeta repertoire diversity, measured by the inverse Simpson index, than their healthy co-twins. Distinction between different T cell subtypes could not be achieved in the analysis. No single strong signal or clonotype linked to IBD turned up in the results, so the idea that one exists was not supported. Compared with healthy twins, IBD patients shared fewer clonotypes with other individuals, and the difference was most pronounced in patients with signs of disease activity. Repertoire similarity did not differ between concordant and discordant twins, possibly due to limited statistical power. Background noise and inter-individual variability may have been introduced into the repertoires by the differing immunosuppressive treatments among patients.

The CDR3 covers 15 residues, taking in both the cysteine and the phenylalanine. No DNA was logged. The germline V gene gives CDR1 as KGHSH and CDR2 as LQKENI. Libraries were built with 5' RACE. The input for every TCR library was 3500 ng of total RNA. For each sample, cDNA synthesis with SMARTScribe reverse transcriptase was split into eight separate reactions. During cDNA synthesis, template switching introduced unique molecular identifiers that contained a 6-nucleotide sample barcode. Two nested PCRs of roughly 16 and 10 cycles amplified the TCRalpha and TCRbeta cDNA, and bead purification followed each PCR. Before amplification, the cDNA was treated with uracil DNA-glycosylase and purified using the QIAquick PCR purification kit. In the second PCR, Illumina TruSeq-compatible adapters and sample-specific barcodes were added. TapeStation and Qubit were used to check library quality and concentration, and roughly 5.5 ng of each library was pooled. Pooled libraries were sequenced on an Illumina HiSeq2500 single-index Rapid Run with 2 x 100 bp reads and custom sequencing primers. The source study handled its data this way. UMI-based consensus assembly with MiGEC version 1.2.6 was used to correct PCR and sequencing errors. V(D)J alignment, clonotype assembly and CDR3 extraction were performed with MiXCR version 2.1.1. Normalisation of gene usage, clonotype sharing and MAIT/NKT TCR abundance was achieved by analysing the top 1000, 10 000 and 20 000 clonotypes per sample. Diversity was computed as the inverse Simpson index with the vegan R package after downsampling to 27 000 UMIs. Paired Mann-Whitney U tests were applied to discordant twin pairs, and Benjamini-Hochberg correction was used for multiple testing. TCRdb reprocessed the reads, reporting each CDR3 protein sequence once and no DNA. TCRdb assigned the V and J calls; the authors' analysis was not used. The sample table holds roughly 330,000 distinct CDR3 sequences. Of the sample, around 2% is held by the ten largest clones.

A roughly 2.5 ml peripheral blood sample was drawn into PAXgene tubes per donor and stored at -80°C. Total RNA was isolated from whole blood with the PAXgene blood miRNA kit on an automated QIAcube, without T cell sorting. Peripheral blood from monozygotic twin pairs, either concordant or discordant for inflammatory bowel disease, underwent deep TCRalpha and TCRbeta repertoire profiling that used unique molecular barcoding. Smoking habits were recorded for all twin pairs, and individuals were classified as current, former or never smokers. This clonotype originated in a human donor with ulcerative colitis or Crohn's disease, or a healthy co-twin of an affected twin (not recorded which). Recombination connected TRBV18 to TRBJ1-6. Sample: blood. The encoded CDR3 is CASSPGGRDFMPLHF.